This TCR beta chain stems from a study of PD-L1 blockade in urothelial cancer. The data were produced by immunoSEQ multiplex PCR, yet TCRdb's version contains in-frame clones alone and is incomplete. The sample has 41,000 or so clones, roughly four fifths seen once. Here the sequenced sample was PBMCs, taken around atezolizumab (anti-PD-L1) treatment. This TCR was sampled from a man in his sixties with urothelial cancer.

In DNA, the CDR3 is TGTGCCATCAGCGGTGGCCTAGCGGGGTCCTACGAGCAGTACTTC. It translates to CAISGGLAGSYEQYF. V is TRBV10-3 and J is TRBJ2-7, with 9 bases lining up with TRBD2. Unmatched junction bases numbered 7, after V lost 6 bases and J lost 1 base. CDR1 and CDR2 from the germline V gene are ENHRY and SYGVKD. The CDR3 is 15 residues long.